This record concerns one T cell receptor (beta chain) sequence. Its antigen specificity is not known. Within one base of it there is no much larger clone, and no base qualities were kept. Library preparation employed the immunoSEQ multiplex PCR assay. The authors' analysis ran thus. A statistical classification framework was built to diagnose cytomegalovirus status from the catalog of TCR beta chain sequences. The immuneACCESS repertoire file appears here via TCRdb, limited to in-frame rearrangements. These files lack a portion of the clones; in checked studies, under half of the deficit traces to unresolved V genes, and the cause of the others is not known. V and J calls and clone size are those listed in that table; D and trimming were worked out from the DNA. In all, the sample holds around 120,000 clones, and about nine tenths of those were seen once. The ten largest clones take up about 1.8% of the sample.

Clipping removes 4 bases from V and 2 bases from J, with 8 as the unmatched junction base count. The CDR3 spans 16 residues, from the cysteine through the phenylalanine. The retained sequence is limited to the CDR3, 48 bases, with the frame set at the first base. Via the germline V gene, CDR1 is SGHDT and CDR2 YYEEEE. The data originate from a study of cytomegalovirus exposure and HLA in healthy donors (dated by TCRdb to 2016 to 2017). Background on the whole study: The 500 to 700 repertoires of the first cohort and the 120 validation repertoires were produced on the same platform, according to a later analysis. High-throughput TCR immunosequencing, statistical association of individual TCRs with disease status, and machine learning were combined to predict cytomegalovirus infection status. Besides the first cohort of more than 650 subjects, a separate validation cohort made up of 120 different subjects was used. The study aimed to test whether signatures of past pathogen exposure could be identified by cataloging public T cell receptors. Paper-wide results and their limitations: Across donors, most TCR sequences were observed very rarely, whereas some public TCRs were present in many individuals. In both the original and validation cohorts, the classifier was reported to diagnose cytomegalovirus status with high specificity and sensitivity. The study gave a list of some 150 TCR beta chains associated with cytomegalovirus. All 120 or so repertoires were used to score co-occurrence in the validation cohort in a later analysis, because that analysis had no HLA typing for the cohort. The authors suggested that the approach could potentially be generalized to other disease states and immunological phenotypes. Subsequent analysis determined that TCRs grouped into clusters in the first cohort also showed a tendency toward co-occurrence across the approximately 110 validation repertoires, and 94% of cluster scores exceeded 0. A few of the identified cytomegalovirus-associated TCR beta chains were confirmed in vitro to be specific for cytomegalovirus antigens.

Donors formed part of the validation cohort, which comprised some 120 subjects and was distinct from the first cohort of some 700 subjects. The sequenced material came from PBMCs. The source of this sequence is a man between 18 and 35 years old in good health and CMV-seronegative. In this chain, TRBV5-6 is recombined with TRBJ2-7, with 11 bases in between that match TRBD1. The bases read TGTGCCAGCAGCCGGGACAGGGGGAAGATAACCTACGAGCAGTACTTC. It specifies CASSRDRGKITYEQYF.